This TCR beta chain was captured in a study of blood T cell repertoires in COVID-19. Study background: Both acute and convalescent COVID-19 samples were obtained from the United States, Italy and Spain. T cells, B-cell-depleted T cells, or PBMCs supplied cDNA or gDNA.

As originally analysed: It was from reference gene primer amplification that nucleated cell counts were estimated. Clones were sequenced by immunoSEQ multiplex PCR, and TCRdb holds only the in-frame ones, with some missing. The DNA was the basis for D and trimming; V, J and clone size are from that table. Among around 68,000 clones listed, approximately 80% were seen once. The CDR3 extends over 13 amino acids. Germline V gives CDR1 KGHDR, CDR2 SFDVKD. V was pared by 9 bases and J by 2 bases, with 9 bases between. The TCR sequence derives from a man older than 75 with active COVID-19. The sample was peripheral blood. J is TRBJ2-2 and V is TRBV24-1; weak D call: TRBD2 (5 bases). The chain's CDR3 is CATAGINTGELFF. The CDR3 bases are TGTGCCACCGCGGGCATAAACACCGGGGAGCTGTTTTTT.